The rows below give T cell receptor beta chains drawn from one sample of a study of identifying expanded T cells in peripheral blood. Some clones are missing from TCRdb's copy, which holds only in-frame ones; the method was immunoSEQ multiplex PCR. In the table there are approximately 100,000 clones, about 87% of which are singletons. Sequencing was done on a sample of blood. Receptors originate from a person between 18 and 75 years old in good health. Each CDR3 is given with its conserved first and last residue. A D gene is named only where the DNA matches it firmly. Some rows mark clone size as missing; the rest say once, few, many or name a class of expanded clone.

J gene | D gene | clone size | CDR3 length | V gene | CDR3 DNA | CDR3 protein
TRBJ2-7 | NA | NA | 15 | TRBV7-3 | TGTGCCAGCAGCCCCCGGAGGGGGGATACCTACGAGCAGTACTTC | CASSPRRGDTYEQYF
TRBJ1-2 | NA | NA | 14 | TRBV6-5 | TGTGCCAGCAGTTACTCGAGCCTTGCCTATGGCTACACCTTC | CASSYSSLAYGYTF
TRBJ1-5 | NA | once | 14 | TRBV27 | TGTGCCAGCAGTTTTTACGCGGACAATCAGCCCCAGCATTTT | CASSFYADNQPQHF
TRBJ2-7 | TRBD1 | NA | 14 | TRBV5-1 | TGCGCCAGCAGCCCGCGGGACAGGCGCTACGAGCAGTACTTC | CASSPRDRRYEQYF
TRBJ2-3 | TRBD2 | NA | 15 | TRBV7-2 | TGTGCCAGCAGCACGGGACTAGCGGAAGCAGATACGCAGTATTTT | CASSTGLAEADTQYF
TRBJ2-7 | NA | NA | 13 | TRBV5-6 | TGTGCCAGCAGCCCTGATGCCCGTTACGAGCAGTACTTC | CASSPDARYEQYF
TRBJ1-4 | NA | NA | 16 | TRBV7-2 | TGTGCCAGCAGCCCAGTTGACCGACCAACTAATGAAAAACTGTTTTTT | CASSPVDRPTNEKLFF
TRBJ2-2 | NA | NA | 16 | TRBV5-6 | TGTGCCAGCAGCCCCCTCGGCAGGAGCGGGACCGGGGAGCTGTTTTTT | CASSPLGRSGTGELFF
TRBJ1-3 | NA | NA | 15 | TRBV9 | TGTGCCAGCAGCGTAGAGGGACGCAGGGGAAACACCATATATTTT | CASSVEGRRGNTIYF
TRBJ1-1 | NA | NA | 15 | TRBV7-9 | TGTGCCAGCAGCTTGGGTACAGGGCCGAACACTGAAGCTTTCTTT | CASSLGTGPNTEAFF
TRBJ1-4 | NA | NA | 12 | TRBV6-6 | TGTGCCAGCAGTAGTTCGGGGGAAAAACTGTTTTTT | CASSSSGEKLFF
TRBJ1-2 | TRBD1 | NA | 14 | TRBV6-5 | TGTGCCAGCAGACCATGGACAGGGTGGTATGGCTACACCTTC | CASRPWTGWYGYTF
TRBJ1-1 | TRBD1 | once | 14 | TRBV2 | TGTGCCAGCTTGAGGGGACAGGGCGGGACTGAAGCTTTCTTT | CASLRGQGGTEAFF
TRBJ2-3 | TRBD2 | NA | 14 | TRBV28 | TGTGCCAGCGCCTCCGGGACTAGGAGAGATACGCAGTATTTT | CASASGTRRDTQYF
TRBJ1-3 | NA | NA | 14 | TRBV11-3 | TGTGCCAGCAGTGGGGGACCGGTCGGAAACACCATATATTTT | CASSGGPVGNTIYF
TRBJ1-2 | TRBD1 | NA | 16 | TRBV6-5 | TGTGCCAGCAGTTACCGACAGGGACAGGTTAACTATGGCTACACCTTC | CASSYRQGQVNYGYTF
TRBJ2-3 | TRBD2 | NA | 18 | TRBV13 | TGTGCCAGCAGCTTAACTAGCGGGGGGGCTATTCGCACAGATACGCAGTATTTT | CASSLTSGGAIRTDTQYF
TRBJ1-2 | NA | NA | 12 | TRBV30 | TGTGCCTGGAGATCAACCCCGGGGGGCTACACCTTC | CAWRSTPGGYTF
TRBJ2-7 | TRBD2 | once | 17 | TRBV2 | TGTGCCAGCCTACCGGGGCGGGGGGGCAAGTTCTCCTACGAGCAGTACTTC | CASLPGRGGKFSYEQYF
TRBJ2-1 | TRBD2 | NA | 15 | TRBV7-2 | TGTGCCAGCAGCTTGACTAGCGGGGAATACAATGAGCAGTTCTTC | CASSLTSGEYNEQFF
TRBJ2-6 | NA | NA | 13 | TRBV19 | TGTGCCAGTGCATCGTCTGGGGCCAACGTCCTGACTTTC | CASASSGANVLTF
TRBJ2-6 | TRBD1 | NA | 18 | TRBV27 | TGTGCCAGCAGTCACCGGACAGGGGGAACATCTGGGGCCAACGTCCTGACTTTC | CASSHRTGGTSGANVLTF
TRBJ2-7 | TRBD2 | NA | 15 | TRBV9 | TGTGCCAGCAGCGTATCGGCGGGGGACTCCTACGAGCAGTACTTC | CASSVSAGDSYEQYF
TRBJ1-1 | TRBD1 | NA | 15 | TRBV4-3 | TGCGCCAGCACCCCAGACAGGGACTCGAACACTGAAGCTTTCTTT | CASTPDRDSNTEAFF
TRBJ2-3 | TRBD2 | NA | 14 | TRBV2 | TGTGCCAGCAGTTCCGGGACTACCTCGGATACGCAGTATTTT | CASSSGTTSDTQYF
TRBJ1-5 | NA | NA | 15 | TRBV7-9 | TGTGCCAGCAGCTTAGGACAGCTTAGCAATCAGCCCCAGCATTTT | CASSLGQLSNQPQHF
TRBJ2-1 | TRBD2 | NA | 14 | TRBV6-5 | TGTGCCAGCAACAGGGGACTAGCGGGGACTGAGCAGTTCTTC | CASNRGLAGTEQFF
TRBJ2-1 | NA | few | 15 | TRBV7-8 | TGTGCCAGCTTAGGGGCCCTGGGATGGTACAATGAGCAGTTCTTC | CASLGALGWYNEQFF
TRBJ1-4 | TRBD1 | NA | 14 | TRBV5-1 | TGCGCCAGCAGCCCGGGACAGACTAATGAAAAACTGTTTTTT | CASSPGQTNEKLFF
TRBJ2-7 | NA | NA | 15 | TRBV7-2 | TGTGCCAGCAGCTTAGTAGCGGTAAACTCCTACGAGCAGTACTTC | CASSLVAVNSYEQYF
TRBJ2-1 | TRBD1 | NA | 15 | TRBV2 | TGTGCCAGCAGAGGCAGGGGGCTATTCTACAATGAGCAGTTCTTC | CASRGRGLFYNEQFF
TRBJ2-7 | NA | NA | 13 | TRBV7-3 | TGTGCCAGCAGCTTTGACATCATGTCCGAGCAGTACTTC | CASSFDIMSEQYF
TRBJ1-2 | TRBD1 | NA | 14 | TRBV27 | TGTGCCAGCAGTTTGGACAGGGGGGTGGTTGGCTACACCTTC | CASSLDRGVVGYTF
TRBJ2-3 | TRBD2 | once | 16 | TRBV11-1 | TGTGCCAGCAGCTTCACCCGCGGGGGGGGCACAGATACGCAGTATTTT | CASSFTRGGGTDTQYF
TRBJ2-2 | NA | NA | 14 | TRBV19 | TGTGCCAGTTCGACAGGGAGGGAGTCCGGGGAGCTGTTTTTT | CASSTGRESGELFF
TRBJ1-4 | NA | NA | 16 | TRBV7-6 | TGTGCCAGCAGCCGACGGACAGTTGCAACTAATGAAAAACTGTTTTTT | CASSRRTVATNEKLFF
TRBJ1-4 | NA | NA | 15 | TRBV5-1 | TGCGCCAGCAGCGAGACAGCCACAACTAATGAAAAACTGTTTTTT | CASSETATTNEKLFF
TRBJ1-2 | TRBD1 | NA | 15 | TRBV4-1 | TGCGCCAGCAGCCAAGAAGTGACAGGGCCTTATGGCTACACCTTC | CASSQEVTGPYGYTF
TRBJ2-7 | TRBD1 | NA | 15 | TRBV7-2 | TGTGCCAGCAGCCGGTCCGGGACAGGGGGCGAAGAGCAGTACTTC | CASSRSGTGGEEQYF
TRBJ1-1 | TRBD1 | NA | 16 | TRBV18 | TGTGCCAGCTCACCACCGTCGCCAGGGGGTAGCACTGAAGCTTTCTTT | CASSPPSPGGSTEAFF
TRBJ2-3 | NA | NA | 15 | TRBV7-8 | TGTGCCAGCAGCTATCGACCCGCAAGCACAGATACGCAGTATTTT | CASSYRPASTDTQYF
TRBJ2-4 | NA | NA | 18 | TRBV21-1 | TGTGCCAGCAGAAGGGGCGACGGGGGGTGTGGGGCCAAAAACATTCAGTACTTC | CASRRGDGGCGAKNIQYF
TRBJ1-2 | NA | NA | 15 | TRBV9 | TGTGCCAGCAGCGTTGGGGGGAACACTAACTATGGCTACACCTTC | CASSVGGNTNYGYTF
TRBJ2-5 | NA | NA | 17 | TRBV10-3 | TGTGCCATCAGTGAGAAAACCGGGACTCCGAGGGGAGAGACCCAGTACTTC | CAISEKTGTPRGETQYF
TRBJ2-3 | TRBD2 | NA | 15 | TRBV28 | TGTGCCAGCAGTTCCCCGGGGGGGAAGTCAGATACGCAGTATTTT | CASSSPGGKSDTQYF
TRBJ2-2 | NA | NA | 19 | TRBV7-2 | TGTGCCAGCAGCTTAGAAGGGGGCTTGACTAGCTGGAACACCGGGGAGCTGTTTTTT | CASSLEGGLTSWNTGELFF
TRBJ2-7 | TRBD2 | NA | 18 | TRBV7-9 | TGTGCCAGCAGCCCGACTAGCGGGAGTGAGAAGGCCCTCTACGAGCAGTACTTC | CASSPTSGSEKALYEQYF
TRBJ2-3 | TRBD1 | NA | 14 | TRBV27 | TGTGCCAGCAGTCCGAGGACAGGGGCGGATACGCAGTATTTT | CASSPRTGADTQYF
TRBJ1-1 | NA | NA | 14 | TRBV7-2 | TGTGCCAGCAGCTTAGACGGATCAGGCACTGAAGCTTTCTTT | CASSLDGSGTEAFF
TRBJ1-2 | TRBD1 | few | 16 | TRBV5-8 | TGTGCCAGCAGCTTCTATCCGGGACAGGGAATGGTTGGCTACACCTTC | CASSFYPGQGMVGYTF
TRBJ2-5 | NA | NA | 11 | TRBV7-9 | TGTGCCAGCAGCGACCAAGAGACCCAGTACTTC | CASSDQETQYF
TRBJ2-1 | NA | NA | 14 | TRBV29-1 | TGCAGCGTTGACTCCGACATAGTTTACAATGAGCAGTTCTTC | CSVDSDIVYNEQFF
TRBJ2-1 | NA | NA | 15 | TRBV4-3 | TGCGCCAGCAGCCAAGATAGGGCAGGTCAATATGAGCAGTTCTTC | CASSQDRAGQYEQFF
TRBJ1-2 | NA | NA | 15 | TRBV2 | TGTGCCAGCAGTGGGACGAAACTGCGGGACTATGGCTACACCTTC | CASSGTKLRDYGYTF